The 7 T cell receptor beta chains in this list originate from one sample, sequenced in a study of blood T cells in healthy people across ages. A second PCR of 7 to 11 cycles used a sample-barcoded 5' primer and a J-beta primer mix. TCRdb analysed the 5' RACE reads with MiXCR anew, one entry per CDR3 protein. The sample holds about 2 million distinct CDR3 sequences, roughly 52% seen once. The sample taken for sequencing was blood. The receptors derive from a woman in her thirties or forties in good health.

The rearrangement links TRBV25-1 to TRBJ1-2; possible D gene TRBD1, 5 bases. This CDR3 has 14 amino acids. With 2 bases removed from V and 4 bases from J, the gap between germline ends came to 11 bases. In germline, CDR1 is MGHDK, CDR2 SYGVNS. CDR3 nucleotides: TGTGCCAGCAGTGAACCGGGACCCTCCTATGGCTACACCTTC. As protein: CASSEPGPSYGYTF.

CDR3 in DNA: TGTGCCAGCAGTTACCTTTCGGACAAGAACTATGGCTACACCTTC. Protein: CASSYLSDKNYGYTF. V and J are TRBV6-5 and TRBJ1-2; D may be TRBD1 (5 bases). The CDR3 extends over 15 amino acids. Germline values: CDR1 MNHEY, CDR2 SVGAGI. With 2 bases removed from V and 2 bases from J, the gap between germline ends came to 12 bases.

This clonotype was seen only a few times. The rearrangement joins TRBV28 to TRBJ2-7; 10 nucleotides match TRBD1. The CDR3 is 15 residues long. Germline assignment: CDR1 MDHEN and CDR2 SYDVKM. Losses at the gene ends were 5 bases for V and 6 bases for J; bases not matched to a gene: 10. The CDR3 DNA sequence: TGTGCCAGCAGTCCTGCGGACAGGGGGATTTGCGAGCAGTACTTC. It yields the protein CASSPADRGICEQYF.

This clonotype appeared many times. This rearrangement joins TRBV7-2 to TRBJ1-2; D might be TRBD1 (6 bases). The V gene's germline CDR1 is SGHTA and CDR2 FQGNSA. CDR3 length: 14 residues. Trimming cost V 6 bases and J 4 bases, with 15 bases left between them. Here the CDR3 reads CASSPPGQFYGYTF. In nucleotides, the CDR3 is TGTGCCAGCAGTCCCCCTGGACAGTTCTATGGCTACACCTTC.

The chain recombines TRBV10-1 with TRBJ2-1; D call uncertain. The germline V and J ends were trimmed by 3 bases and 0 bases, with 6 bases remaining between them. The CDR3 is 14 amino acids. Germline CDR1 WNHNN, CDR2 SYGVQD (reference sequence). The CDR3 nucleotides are TGCGCCAGCAGTGATACGGCCTCCTACAATGAGCAGTTCTTC. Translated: CASSDTASYNEQFF.

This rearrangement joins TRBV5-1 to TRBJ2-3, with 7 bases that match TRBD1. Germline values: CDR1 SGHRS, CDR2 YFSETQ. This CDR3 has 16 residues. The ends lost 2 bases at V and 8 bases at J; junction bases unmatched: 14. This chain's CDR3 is CASSFPGTASPGTQYF. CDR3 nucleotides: TGCGCCAGCAGCTTCCCCGGGACAGCGTCCCCAGGTACGCAGTATTTT. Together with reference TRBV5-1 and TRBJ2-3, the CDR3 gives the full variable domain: KAGVTQTPRYLIKTRGQQVTLSCSPISGHRSVSWYQQTPGQGLQFLFEYFSETQRNKGNFPGRFSGRQFSNSRSEMNVSTLELGDSALYLCASSFPGTASPGTQYFGPGTRLTVL.

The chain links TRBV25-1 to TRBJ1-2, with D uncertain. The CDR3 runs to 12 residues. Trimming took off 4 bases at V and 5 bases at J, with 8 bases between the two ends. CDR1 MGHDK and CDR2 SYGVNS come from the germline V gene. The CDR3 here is CASSGSTYGYTF. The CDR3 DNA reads TGTGCCAGCAGTGGGTCAACTTATGGCTACACCTTC.